One sample yielded the 22 T cell receptor beta chains listed below, sequenced in a study of blood T cell repertoires in COVID-19. Using immunoSEQ multiplex PCR, the repertoire was profiled, and TCRdb retains in-frame clones only, with some absent. The sample holds 70,000 or so clones; approximately 90% are singletons and the top ten take about 11%. Sequenced: peripheral blood. The receptors originated from a man between 65 and 80 years old with active or convalescent COVID-19.

The chain is built from TRBV30 and TRBJ1-1; 7 nucleotides align to TRBD1. This CDR3 is built from 13 residues. J lost 6 bases, V lost 3 bases, and 7 bases had no gene match. CDR1 is GTSNPN and CDR2 is SVGIG in the germline V gene (reference sequence). CDR3 residues: CAWSSGTAAEAFF. Written as DNA, the CDR3 is TGTGCCTGGAGCTCAGGGACAGCGGCTGAAGCTTTCTTT. Full variable domain (rest looked up from reference TRBV30 and TRBJ1-1): SQTIHQWPATLVQPVGSPLSLECTVEGTSNPNLYWYRQAAGRGLQLLFYSVGIGQISSEVPQNLSASRPQDRQFILSSKKLLLSDSGFYLCAWSSGTAAEAFFGQGTRLTVV.

The chain combines TRBV19 with TRBJ1-5; TRBD1 aligns across 8 bases. The CDR3 extends over 15 amino acids. The junction had 6 bases not matched to a gene; V was cut back by 5 bases and J by 3 bases. CDR1 is LNHDA and CDR2 is SQIVND in the germline V gene (reference sequence). The CDR3 sequence is CASSAQGADNQPQHF. The CDR3 DNA reads TGTGCCAGTAGTGCTCAGGGGGCTGACAATCAGCCCCAGCATTTT.

V is TRBV4-3 and J is TRBJ2-1; possible D gene TRBD1, 6 bases. The CDR3 runs 13 residues. With 0 bases removed from V and 10 bases from J, the gap between germline ends came to 10 bases. The germline V gene encodes CDR1 LGHNA and CDR2 YSLEER. DNA of the CDR3: TGCGCCAGCAGCCAAGATGCCGGGACAGAGCAGTTCTTC. Encoded protein: CASSQDAGTEQFF.

The chain uses TRBV10-3 and TRBJ2-7; D is possibly TRBD1 (5 bases). The V gene lost 4 bases and the J gene lost 0 bases, with 7 bases spanning the gap. Germline loops: CDR1 ENHRY, CDR2 SYGVKD. The CDR3 sequence is 13 residues long. CDR3 coding DNA: TGTGCCATCAGTGGGACACACTCCTACGAGCAGTACTTC. Translated, it gives CAISGTHSYEQYF.

The V call is TRBV5-6, the J call TRBJ2-7; D perhaps matches TRBD2 (8 bases). Germline V gene sequence: CDR1 SGHDT, CDR2 YYEEEE. CDR3 length equals 15 residues. Trimming cost V 2 bases and J 1 base, with 13 bases left between them. The CDR3 DNA sequence: TGTGCCAGCAGCTTCGGGAGGGGGCCATCCTACGAGCAGTACTTC. The encoded protein is CASSFGRGPSYEQYF.

The chain has TRBV6-6 and TRBJ2-7, with 8 positions matching TRBD1. Germline trimming cut 8 bases from V and 3 bases from J; bases unmatched to any gene: 3. Per germline, CDR1 MNHNY and CDR2 SVGAGI (reference sequence). This CDR3 region has 12 residues. This chain's CDR3 is CASGTGSYEQYF. For the CDR3, the DNA is TGTGCCAGCGGGACAGGTAGCTACGAGCAGTACTTC.

This chain uses TRBV5-4 with TRBJ2-5; 8 bases are a match to TRBD1. The CDR3 spans 16 residues. The V segment lost 4 bases and the J segment 0 bases; nucleotides outside the gene matches: 8. Germline V CDR1 and CDR2: SGHNT, YYREEE (reference sequence). For the CDR3, the DNA is TGTGCCAGCAGCCGGACAGGGCTCGTGTACCAAGAGACCCAGTACTTC. As protein: CASSRTGLVYQETQYF.

The rearrangement links TRBV2 to TRBJ2-3; 12 bases are shared with TRBD2. The germline gives CDR1 SNHLY, CDR2 FYNNEI. J gave up 0 bases and V 6 bases, and 7 bases lay outside the gene matches. This CDR3 comprises 17 residues. This CDR3 reads CASRRWTSGISTDTQYF. CDR3 bases: TGTGCCAGCAGGAGGTGGACTAGCGGGATTAGCACAGATACGCAGTATTTT. The variable domain in full, completed from reference TRBV2 and TRBJ2-3, reads EPEVTQTPSHQVTQMGQEVILRCVPISNHLYFYWYRQILGQKVEFLVSFYNNEISEKSEIFDDQFSVERPDGSNFTLKIRSTKLEDSAMYFCASRRWTSGISTDTQYFGPGTRLTVL.

The chain combines TRBV30 with TRBJ2-3; 8 bases agree with TRBD2. Germline V gene sequence: CDR1 GTSNPN, CDR2 SVGIG (reference sequence). This CDR3 has 15 residues. J gave up 8 bases and V 6 bases, and 16 bases lay outside the gene matches. The CDR3 spells CACRPFMGAGGTQYF. CDR3 DNA: TGTGCCTGCCGACCCTTTATGGGGGCGGGGGGTACGCAGTATTTT.

This clone has a single count. The chain uses TRBV4-1 and TRBJ1-3; D not certain. The CDR3 is made up of 18 amino acids. Trimming pared 0 bases from V and 0 bases from J, leaving 15 bases between. Germline CDR1 reads MGHRA; CDR2 reads YSYEKL. Here the CDR3 reads CASSQEVVRVSSGNTIYF. The CDR3 DNA is TGCGCCAGCAGCCAAGAAGTTGTACGGGTGAGCTCTGGAAACACCATATATTTT.

This clone was recorded only once. The gene calls are TRBV28 and TRBJ2-7; 9 bases line up with TRBD1. Germline V gives CDR1 MDHEN, CDR2 SYDVKM. The CDR3 is 16 residues long. V gave up 3 bases and J gave up 5 bases; unmatched junction bases: 11. CDR3 sequence reads: CASSLLSGTGMDEQYF. CDR3 DNA sequence: TGTGCCAGCAGTTTGCTATCCGGGACAGGGATGGACGAGCAGTACTTC.

This rearrangement joins TRBV5-6 to TRBJ2-4; 11 bases line up with TRBD2. This CDR3 is built from 15 residues. Germline V CDR1 and CDR2: SGHDT, YYEEEE. V lost 4 bases and J lost 0; bases outside the gene matches: 0. In nucleotides, the CDR3 is TGTGCCAGCAGCGGACTAGCGGGAGCCAAAAACATTCAGTACTTC. Its protein is CASSGLAGAKNIQYF.

This chain uses TRBV6-5 with TRBJ1-5; TRBD1 might be the D (5 bases). In germline, CDR1 is MNHEY, CDR2 SVGAGI. With 6 bases removed from V and 0 bases from J, the gap between germline ends came to 12 bases. This CDR3 region has 15 residues. CDR3: CASRETDNSNQPQHF. CDR3 in DNA: TGTGCCAGCAGAGAGACAGACAATAGCAATCAGCCCCAGCATTTT.

The chain combines TRBV25-1 with TRBJ2-1, with D unresolved. The CDR3 has 16 residues. The germline gives CDR1 MGHDK, CDR2 SYGVNS. Between the trimmed V and J ends, which lost 0 bases and 0 bases, there was a span of 9 bases. The CDR3 coding sequence is TGTGCCAGCAGTGAATATGGTCGGTACTCCTACAATGAGCAGTTCTTC. It is translated as CASSEYGRYSYNEQFF.

The chain uses TRBV28 and TRBJ2-1; D is possibly TRBD2 (5 bases). Trimming removed 6 bases from V and 0 bases from J, with 18 bases in between. The germline V gene has CDR1 MDHEN and CDR2 SYDVKM. This CDR3 has 17 residues. CDR3 protein: CASSQSVERSSYNEQFF. CDR3 DNA: TGTGCCAGCAGCCAGAGCGTGGAGCGGAGCTCCTACAATGAGCAGTTCTTC.

The V call is TRBV6-5, the J call TRBJ1-2; TRBD1 might be the D (6 bases). This CDR3 has 13 amino acids. The V gene's germline CDR1 is MNHEY and CDR2 SVGAGI. The V end lost 8 bases, the J end lost 5 bases, and 15 bases lay between the germline ends. The CDR3 reads CASGFGRGYGYTF. The DNA for the CDR3 is TGTGCCAGCGGCTTCGGCAGGGGATATGGCTACACCTTC.

V usage is TRBV5-1 and J usage is TRBJ2-2; 10 bases are shared with TRBD1. The length of the CDR3 is 17 residues. V dropped 4 bases and J dropped 0; count of bases not matched to a gene: 6. The germline CDR1 and CDR2 sequences are SGHRS and YFSETQ. The CDR3 coding sequence is TGCGCCAGCAGCAAGAACGGACAGGGGGCGAACACCGGGGAGCTGTTTTTT. Translated: CASSKNGQGANTGELFF.

The chain joins TRBV5-4 to TRBJ2-1, with D tentatively TRBD2 (6 bases). V was cut by 4 bases and J by 0 bases, with 14 bases left in between. Looked up from germline, CDR1 is SGHNT and CDR2 is YYREEE (reference sequence). The CDR3 consists of 16 residues. The CDR3 here is CASSGGAASSYNEQFF. For the CDR3, the DNA is TGTGCCAGCAGCGGAGGGGCGGCCAGCTCCTACAATGAGCAGTTCTTC.

This clone was detected once. The chain is built from TRBV5-5 and TRBJ1-2, with D maybe TRBD1 (5 bases). This CDR3 contains 12 residues. Germline V gives CDR1 SGHKS, CDR2 YYEKEE (reference sequence). Trimming pared 6 bases from V and 7 bases from J, leaving 13 bases between. The CDR3 sequence is CASNPSGGGYTF. CDR3 coding DNA: TGTGCCAGCAACCCCTCCGGGGGTGGCTACACCTTC.

This clone was seen a single time. J is TRBJ2-3 and V is TRBV19, with 8 bases lining up with TRBD1. The CDR3 is 15 amino acids. Germline V gene lookup returns CDR1 LNHDA and CDR2 SQIVND (reference sequence). V was clipped by 5 bases and J by 6 bases; unmatched bases: 10. CDR3 nucleotide sequence: TGTGCCAGTAGTTGGCCGGCAGGGGGCTTGGATACGCAGTATTTT. It yields the protein CASSWPAGGLDTQYF.

The chain employs TRBV6-5 and TRBJ2-7; 8 bases line up with TRBD1. The CDR3 has 15 amino acids. Trimming at V came to 2 bases and at J to 2 bases, leaving 5 bases not matched to a gene. CDR1 and CDR2 (germline): MNHEY, SVGAGI. The CDR3 sequence is CASSYQRQGPYEQYF. CDR3 nucleotide sequence: TGTGCCAGCAGTTACCAACGACAGGGGCCCTACGAGCAGTACTTC.

This clone was counted a single time. The V and J genes are TRBV7-2 and TRBJ1-3; D gene unclear. Germline CDR1 is SGHTA and CDR2 is FQGNSA. The CDR3 covers 18 residues. V was clipped by 1 base and J by 0 bases, with 16 bases between them. This CDR3 is CASSLGERMTVSGNTIYF. The CDR3 DNA reads TGTGCCAGCAGCTTAGGAGAGCGTATGACCGTCTCTGGAAACACCATATATTTT.